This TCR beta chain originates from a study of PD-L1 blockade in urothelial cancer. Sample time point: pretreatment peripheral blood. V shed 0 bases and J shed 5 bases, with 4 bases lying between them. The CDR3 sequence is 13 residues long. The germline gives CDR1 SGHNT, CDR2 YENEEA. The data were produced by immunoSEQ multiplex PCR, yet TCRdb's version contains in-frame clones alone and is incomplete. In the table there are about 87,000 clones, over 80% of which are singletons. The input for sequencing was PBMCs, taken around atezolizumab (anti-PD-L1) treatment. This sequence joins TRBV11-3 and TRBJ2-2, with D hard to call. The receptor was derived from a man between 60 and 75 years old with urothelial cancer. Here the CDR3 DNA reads TGTGCCAGCAGCTTAGATGTAACCGGGGAGCTGTTTTTT. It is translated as CASSLDVTGELFF.